This T cell receptor beta chain is from a study of CD8+CD57+ T cells in acquired aplastic anemia. Study summary: Sorted CD4+ and CD8+ cell DNA averaged approximately 3.2 ug. Regarding the study as a whole: Patients and controls shared over 25 CD8+ CDR3 sequences. Between patients and controls, CD8+ Simpson's diversity did not vary significantly.

This CDR3 is built from 14 residues. Deletions cut 5 bases from V and 0 bases from J, with 11 bases between. Germline values: CDR1 ENHRY, CDR2 SYGVKD. Genomic DNA was employed as the template in profiling TCR beta VDJ and CDR3. MiXCR, applied by TCRdb to the reads, yields one record per CDR3 protein. The sample consists of around 290,000 distinct CDR3 sequences, about three fifths of them appearing once. For sequencing, patients were chosen who had shown expansion of CD8+CD57+ cells by flow cytometry. Blood came from patients not yet given any therapy. This clonotype was observed a handful of times. Its specificity is unknown.

This chain joins TRBV10-3 and TRBJ2-7, with D possibly matching TRBD2 (6 bases). What was sequenced was sorted CD4+, CD8+, or CD8+CD57+ T cells (not recorded which) from PBMCs. The TCR was taken from a human donor with aplastic anemia. The DNA for the CDR3 is TGTGCCATCAGTTCCCCCGGGGGCTCCTACGAGCAGTACTTC. This sequence encodes CAISSPGGSYEQYF.